This passage covers 19 T cell receptor beta chains from one sample sequenced in a study of T cell changes during pregnancy in multiple sclerosis. The assay was immunoSEQ multiplex PCR, and TCRdb's table has in-frame clones only and misses some. The sample lists about 48,000 clones, roughly 85% seen once, with over 0.95% in the top ten. Source: CD4+ T cells from peripheral blood mononuclear cells, taken in the second trimester of pregnancy. The receptor source for this set is a female donor with multiple sclerosis, enrolled in a pregnancy study.

The J gene is TRBJ2-3, the V gene TRBV28; 7 bases agree with TRBD2. CDR1 MDHEN and CDR2 SYDVKM come from the germline V gene. CDR3 length equals 16 residues. The V and J ends lost 5 bases and 9 bases, in that order; junction bases with no gene match: 17. CDR3 amino acids: CASSPTPLAGRGTQYF. CDR3 bases: TGTGCCAGCAGTCCTACCCCTTTGGCAGGGCGGGGGACGCAGTATTTT.

The V call is TRBV11-1, the J call TRBJ1-1; D perhaps matches TRBD1 (6 bases). V lost 4 bases and J 7 bases, leaving 19 bases between the germline ends. Germline lookup yields CDR1 SGHAT and CDR2 FQDESV (reference sequence). CDR3 length: 15 amino acids. CDR3 region: CASSSRKRGGGEAFF. The CDR3 DNA follows: TGTGCCAGCAGCTCCAGAAAGAGGGGAGGGGGTGAAGCTTTCTTT.

V gene TRBV4-1 combines with J gene TRBJ2-5; TRBD2 is a possible D gene (6 bases). CDR3 length equals 15 residues. Per germline, CDR1 MGHRA and CDR2 YSYEKL. Trimming stripped 0 bases from V and 5 bases from J, with 13 bases between. CDR3 loop: CASSQEGQAGETQYF. The CDR3 coding sequence is TGCGCCAGCAGCCAAGAGGGCCAGGCGGGGGAGACCCAGTACTTC.

The genes are TRBV4-1 and TRBJ2-4; the D gene is possibly TRBD2 (6 bases). CDR1 MGHRA and CDR2 YSYEKL come from the germline V gene. Trimming cost V 2 bases and J 9 bases, with 32 bases left between them. The CDR3 length is 20 residues. Written as DNA, the CDR3 is TGCGCCAGCAGCCAAAGAATTCGGGACTGGCAGGTGAAAGATCGTGCCATTCAGTACTTC. Protein product: CASSQRIRDWQVKDRAIQYF.

The rearrangement uses TRBV6-4 and TRBJ2-6, with TRBD2 as a possible D gene (7 bases). The CDR3 extends over 20 amino acids. V lost 1 base and J 2 bases, leaving 21 bases between the germline ends. CDR1 and CDR2 from the germline V gene are MRHNA and SNTAGT. CDR3 amino acids: CASSDYFGGRGETGANVLTF. CDR3 coding DNA: TGTGCCAGCAGTGACTATTTCGGGGGGCGTGGTGAAACTGGGGCCAACGTCCTGACTTTC.

The rearrangement uses TRBV2 and TRBJ1-1; TRBD1 matches at 9 bases. The CDR3 contains 12 residues. Germline V CDR1 and CDR2: SNHLY, FYNNEI. V dropped 4 bases and J dropped 10; count of bases not matched to a gene: 4. The CDR3 sequence: CASSGETGGAFF. The CDR3 DNA reads as TGTGCCAGCAGTGGGGAGACAGGGGGAGCTTTCTTT.

This clone was observed a few times. This chain links TRBV30 with TRBJ1-1; no reliable D call. Looked up from germline, CDR1 is GTSNPN and CDR2 is SVGIG (reference sequence). Deletions cut 1 base from V and 7 bases from J, with 7 bases between. The CDR3 covers 11 residues. CDR3: CAWSERGEAFF. The CDR3 nucleotides read TGTGCCTGGAGTGAACGGGGTGAAGCTTTCTTT.

The genes are TRBV25-1 and TRBJ2-2; D call uncertain. Germline CDR1 is MGHDK and CDR2 is SYGVNS. The V gene lost 3 bases and the J gene lost 4 bases, with 9 bases spanning the gap. The CDR3 has 14 residues. DNA of the CDR3: TGTGCCAGCAGTGATCCCGGGTTCACCGGGGAGCTGTTTTTT. Translation gives CASSDPGFTGELFF. Full variable domain (missing parts from reference TRBV25-1 and TRBJ2-2): EADIYQTPRYLVIGTGKKITLECSQTMGHDKMYWYQQDPGMELHLIHYSYGVNSTEKGDLSSESTVSRIRTEHFPLTLESARPSHTSQYLCASSDPGFTGELFFGEGSRLTVL.

This clone appeared a single time. The gene calls are TRBV4-3 and TRBJ2-5; 14 nucleotides align to TRBD2. The CDR3 covers 16 residues. Trimming at V came to 3 bases and at J to 5 bases, leaving 5 bases not matched to a gene. CDR1 and CDR2 (germline): LGHNA, YSLEER. CDR3 nucleotides: TGCGCCAGCAGCCAGGGACTAGCGGGAGTGGGTGAGACCCAGTACTTC. Protein product: CASSQGLAGVGETQYF.

This clone was counted a single time. The CDR3 coding sequence is TGTGCCAGCAGCTGGTTACTAGCGGGTACTGCAGATACGCAGTATTTT. It codes for CASSWLLAGTADTQYF. The rearrangement links TRBV7-2 to TRBJ2-3, with 9 bases aligning to TRBD2. The CDR3 has 16 residues. Per germline, CDR1 SGHTA and CDR2 FQGNSA. The V segment lost 4 bases and the J segment 4 bases; nucleotides outside the gene matches: 9.

The J gene is TRBJ1-5, the V gene TRBV28, with D perhaps TRBD1 (6 bases). The V gene's germline CDR1 is MDHEN and CDR2 SYDVKM. The CDR3 consists of 15 residues. V lost 6 bases to trimming and J lost 4 bases, with 16 bases between them. The CDR3 reads CASRPGTSGNQPQHF. In DNA, the CDR3 is TGTGCCAGCAGACCAGGGACATCGGGAAATCAGCCCCAGCATTTT.

The gene calls are TRBV5-1 and TRBJ1-2, with 9 bases lining up with TRBD1. V dropped 2 bases and J dropped 0; count of bases not matched to a gene: 8. The germline V gene has CDR1 SGHRS and CDR2 YFSETQ. This CDR3 spans 17 amino acids. CDR3 residues: CASSLQGQGSANYGYTF. For the CDR3, the DNA is TGCGCCAGCAGCTTACAGGGACAGGGTTCGGCTAACTATGGCTACACCTTC.

The CDR3 coding sequence is TGTGCCAGCAGCTTAGGGGTTCGGGGGGCGAGTGACTATGGCTACACCTTC. It yields the protein CASSLGVRGASDYGYTF. This sequence joins TRBV7-2 and TRBJ1-2, with D possibly being TRBD1 (6 bases). The CDR3 is 17 residues long. Germline CDR1 and CDR2: SGHTA and FQGNSA. Trimming removed 1 base from V and 3 bases from J, with 18 bases in between.

This chain joins TRBV5-4 and TRBJ1-3; 7 positions match TRBD1. Germline assignment: CDR1 SGHNT and CDR2 YYREEE (reference sequence). This CDR3 region has 15 residues. V shed 4 bases and J 2 bases; nucleotides not matched to a gene: 6. The CDR3 is CASSDPQGAGNTIYF. The CDR3 DNA is TGTGCCAGCAGCGACCCCCAGGGGGCTGGAAACACCATATATTTT.

The chain combines TRBV7-2 with TRBJ1-2; TRBD1 is a possible D gene (5 bases). Trimming stripped 3 bases from V and 3 bases from J, with 8 bases between. CDR3 length equals 13 residues. CDR1 is SGHTA and CDR2 is FQGNSA in the germline V gene. CDR3 in amino acids: CASSFQGDYGYTF. The CDR3 DNA reads as TGTGCCAGCAGCTTTCAAGGGGACTATGGCTACACCTTC. The variable domain in full, completed from reference TRBV7-2 and TRBJ1-2, reads GAGVSQSPSNKVTEKGKDVELRCDPISGHTALYWYRQSLGQGLEFLIYFQGNSAPDKSGLPSDRFSAERTGGSVSTLTIQRTQQEDSAVYLCASSFQGDYGYTFGSGTRLTVV.

The chain carries TRBV5-1 and TRBJ2-7; D is possibly TRBD2 (6 bases). Germline V gene lookup returns CDR1 SGHRS and CDR2 YFSETQ. This CDR3 region has 14 residues. Trimming stripped 0 bases from V and 5 bases from J, with 12 bases between. In nucleotides, the CDR3 is TGCGCCAGCAGCTTGGCGGGAGTGGGGAACGAGCAGTACTTC. This gives the protein CASSLAGVGNEQYF.

This chain uses TRBV5-4 with TRBJ2-6; 11 bases align to TRBD1. The J segment lost 1 base and the V segment lost 4 bases, leaving 4 bases of the junction unmatched. Germline values: CDR1 SGHNT, CDR2 YYREEE (reference sequence). The CDR3 has 17 residues. The CDR3 DNA is TGTGCCAGCAGCCGGGACAGGGGGTTTTCTGGGGCCAACGTCCTGACTTTC. It specifies CASSRDRGFSGANVLTF.

The chain has TRBV2 and TRBJ2-1; perhaps TRBD2 as D (5 bases). Germline values: CDR1 SNHLY, CDR2 FYNNEI. V shed 2 bases and J shed 7 bases, with 6 bases lying between them. The CDR3 spans 12 residues. The CDR3 loop is CASSESGNEQFF. In DNA form, the CDR3 reads TGTGCCAGCAGTGAATCGGGGAATGAGCAGTTCTTC.

This chain connects TRBV4-3 to TRBJ1-5; TRBD1 matches at 7 bases. J was trimmed by 6 bases and V by 3 bases; bases with no gene match: 8. The CDR3 contains 15 residues. Germline assignment: CDR1 LGHNA and CDR2 YSLEER. CDR3 in amino acids: CASSHRTGLGQPQHF. CDR3 bases: TGCGCCAGCAGCCATCGGACAGGTCTGGGTCAGCCCCAGCATTTT.